This TCR beta chain came from a study of CD8 T cells in ankylosing spondylitis. MiXCR, run by TCRdb on the 5' RACE reads, gives a single entry per CDR3 protein. Of 200,000 to 250,000 distinct CDR3 sequences in the sample, 20% to 30% are singletons; the top ten hold under 7%. As regards this clonotype: No antigen is known for it.

Whole-study results and caveats: Significant enrichment of disease-linked clones was reportedly seen in matched ankylosing spondylitis synovial fluid.

V trimming: 0 bases; J trimming: 1 base; junction bases outside the gene matches: 0. The CDR3 spans 16 residues. Germline CDR1 is ENHRY and CDR2 is SYGVKD. The chain has TRBV10-3 and TRBJ2-2; TRBD2 matches at 9 bases. The sequence was obtained from a male donor with ankylosing spondylitis or in good health (not recorded which). Sequencing input: blood, either unsorted or a sorted T cell fraction (not recorded which). For the CDR3, the DNA is TGTGCCATCAGTGAGTCGACTAGCGGGAACACCGGGGAGCTGTTTTTT. This gives the protein CAISESTSGNTGELFF.